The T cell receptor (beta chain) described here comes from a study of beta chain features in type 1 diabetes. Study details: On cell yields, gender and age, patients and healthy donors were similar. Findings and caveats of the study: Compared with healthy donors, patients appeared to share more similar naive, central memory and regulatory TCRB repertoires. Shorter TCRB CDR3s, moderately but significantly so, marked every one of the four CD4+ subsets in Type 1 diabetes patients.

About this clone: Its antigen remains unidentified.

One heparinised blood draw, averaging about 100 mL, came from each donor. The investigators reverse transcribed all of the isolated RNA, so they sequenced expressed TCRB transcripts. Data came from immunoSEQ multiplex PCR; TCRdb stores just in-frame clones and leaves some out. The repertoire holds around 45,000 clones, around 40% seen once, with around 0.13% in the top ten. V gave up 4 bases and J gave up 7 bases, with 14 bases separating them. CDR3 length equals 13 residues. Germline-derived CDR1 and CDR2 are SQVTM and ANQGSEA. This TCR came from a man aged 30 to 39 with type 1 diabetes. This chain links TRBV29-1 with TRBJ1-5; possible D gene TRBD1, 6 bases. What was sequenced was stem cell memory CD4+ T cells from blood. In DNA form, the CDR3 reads TGCAGCGTTGGTACAGGGTTTATGCAGCCCCAGCATTTT. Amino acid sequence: CSVGTGFMQPQHF.